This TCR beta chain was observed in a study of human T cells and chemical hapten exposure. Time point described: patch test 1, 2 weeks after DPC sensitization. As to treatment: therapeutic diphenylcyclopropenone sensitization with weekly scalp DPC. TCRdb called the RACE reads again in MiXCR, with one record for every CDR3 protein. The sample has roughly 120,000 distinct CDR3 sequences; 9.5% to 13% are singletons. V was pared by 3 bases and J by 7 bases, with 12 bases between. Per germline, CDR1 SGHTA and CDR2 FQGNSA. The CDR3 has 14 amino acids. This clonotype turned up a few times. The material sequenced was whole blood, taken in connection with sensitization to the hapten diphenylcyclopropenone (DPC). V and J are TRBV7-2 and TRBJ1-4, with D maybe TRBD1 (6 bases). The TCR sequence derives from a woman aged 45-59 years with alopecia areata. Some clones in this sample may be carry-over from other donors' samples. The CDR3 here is CASSLQGLSEKLFF. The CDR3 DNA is TGTGCCAGCAGCTTGCAGGGGTTAAGTGAAAAACTGTTTTTT.